The 17 T cell receptor beta chains below were found in one sample sequenced in a study of identical twins. TCRdb analysed the 5' RACE reads with MiXCR anew, one entry per CDR3 protein. The top ten clones hold roughly 7% of a sample with roughly 290,000 distinct CDR3 sequences, nearly 9.5% of them seen once. These data were also reused for a study on yellow fever vaccine responses in identical twins.

Sequencing was carried out using CD8+ T cells sorted from blood. The receptors were gathered from a woman aged 18 to 35 in good health.

V usage is TRBV30 and J usage is TRBJ2-7, with a weak D call TRBD2 (6 bases). From germline, CDR1 is GTSNPN and CDR2 SVGIG (reference sequence). V shed 2 bases and J shed 3 bases, with 8 bases lying between them. The CDR3 is made up of 12 amino acids. The CDR3 protein is CAWSLGGYEQYF. In nucleotides, the CDR3 is TGTGCCTGGAGTCTCGGGGGCTACGAGCAGTACTTC. The full variable domain, completed using reference TRBV30 and TRBJ2-7, is SQTIHQWPATLVQPVGSPLSLECTVEGTSNPNLYWYRQAAGRGLQLLFYSVGIGQISSEVPQNLSASRPQDRQFILSSKKLLLSDSGFYLCAWSLGGYEQYFGPGTRLTVT.

This clonotype was counted a few times. The rearrangement joins TRBV4-3 to TRBJ1-2, with a weak D call TRBD1 (5 bases). The ends were cut back, 0 bases at V and 4 bases at J, with 9 bases in the middle. Germline V CDR1 and CDR2: LGHNA, YSLEER. The CDR3 consists of 14 residues. The CDR3 nucleotides read TGCGCCAGCAGCCAAGATGGGGGGTTCTATGGCTACACCTTC. Amino acid sequence: CASSQDGGFYGYTF.

This clonotype was recorded a few times. The chain links TRBV27 to TRBJ2-1; 8 positions agree with TRBD2. V lost 6 bases and J lost 4; bases outside the gene matches: 5. The CDR3 loop spans 14 amino acids. The germline V gene has CDR1 MNHEY and CDR2 SMNVEV (reference sequence). This CDR3 is CASRAGGPYNEQFF. Here the CDR3 DNA reads TGTGCCAGCAGGGCGGGAGGCCCATACAATGAGCAGTTCTTC.

This clonotype was observed a handful of times. The V and J genes are TRBV29-1 and TRBJ2-5; TRBD1 aligns across 9 bases. From germline, CDR1 is SQVTM and CDR2 ANQGSEA. With 1 base clipped from V and 5 bases from J, the junction kept 11 bases outside the gene matches. The CDR3 consists of 16 residues. The CDR3 sequence is CSVEVSRDRVWETQYF. The CDR3 DNA sequence: TGCAGCGTTGAAGTCTCCCGGGACAGGGTGTGGGAGACCCAGTACTTC.

This clonotype was counted at least ten times. This chain joins TRBV14 and TRBJ1-6; 10 nucleotides match TRBD1. Germline V CDR1 and CDR2: SGHDN, FVKESK. The CDR3 contains 16 residues. V trimming: 2 bases; J trimming: 6 bases; junction bases outside the gene matches: 4. CDR3: CASSQFGTGVNSPLHF. Written as DNA, the CDR3 is TGTGCCAGCAGCCAATTTGGGACAGGGGTTAATTCACCCCTCCACTTT.

The chain couples TRBV4-3 to TRBJ2-3; no reliable D call. V lost 0 bases, J lost 0 bases, and 10 bases lay in between. The germline CDR1 and CDR2 sequences are LGHNA and YSLEER. This CDR3 is 16 amino acids long. The chain's CDR3 is CASSQERAVSTDTQYF. The DNA for the CDR3 is TGCGCCAGCAGCCAAGAAAGGGCGGTTAGCACAGATACGCAGTATTTT.

This clonotype was detected a few times. The gene calls are TRBV28 and TRBJ2-2; 14 nucleotides align to TRBD2. The germline V gene has CDR1 MDHEN and CDR2 SYDVKM. The CDR3 loop spans 16 amino acids. The V gene end was trimmed by 5 bases and the J gene end by 6 bases; junction bases not matched to a gene: 5. The CDR3 spells CASSLGLAGVPGELFF. The CDR3 DNA sequence: TGTGCCAGCAGTCTGGGACTAGCGGGAGTACCCGGGGAGCTGTTTTTT.

The sample holds one count of this clonotype. A junction end diverges from the germline sequence, so it may reflect a read error. V is TRBV4-3 and J is TRBJ2-1, with TRBD1 matching 11 bases. Germline lookup yields CDR1 LGHNA and CDR2 YSLEER. The CDR3 loop spans 15 amino acids. CDR3 in amino acids: CASSHGTGGYNGQFF. The CDR3 DNA is TGCGCCAGCAGCCACGGGACAGGGGGTTACAATGGGCAGTTCTTC.

The chain couples TRBV7-8 to TRBJ2-2; tentative D call: TRBD1 (5 bases). From germline, CDR1 is SGHVS and CDR2 FQNEAQ. This CDR3 has 16 residues. Trimming left V 5 bases short and J 6 bases short, with 19 bases between. The CDR3 reads CASSPQQGLVAGELFF. CDR3 bases: TGTGCCAGCAGCCCCCAGCAGGGTTTAGTTGCCGGGGAGCTGTTTTTT.

The chain employs TRBV12-3 or TRBV12-4 and TRBJ2-7, with TRBD1 matching over 7 bases. V was clipped by 7 bases and J by 4 bases; unmatched bases: 10. The CDR3 is 14 amino acids. This CDR3 reads CASTIRDSLYEQYF. The CDR3 coding sequence is TGTGCCAGCACTATCCGGGACAGTCTTTACGAGCAGTACTTC.

The chain links TRBV9 to TRBJ2-7; 9 bases fit TRBD1. The V gene end was trimmed by 4 bases and the J gene end by 2 bases; junction bases not matched to a gene: 10. The germline V gene has CDR1 SGDLS and CDR2 YYNGEE. CDR3 length: 16 residues. CDR3 amino acids: CASSPSPGTGTYEQYF. CDR3 DNA: TGTGCCAGCAGCCCTTCCCCGGGGACAGGGACCTACGAGCAGTACTTC.

This clonotype was seen only a few times. This rearrangement joins TRBV3-1 to TRBJ2-5; D could derive from TRBD1 or TRBD2 (6 bases each). The length of the CDR3 is 17 residues. Trimming shortened V by 0 bases and J by 5 bases, and 19 bases separated the two germline ends. Germline-derived CDR1 and CDR2 are LGHDT and YNNKEL (reference sequence). The CDR3, as DNA: TGTGCCAGCAGCCAAGATAACTACGGGGGCGCGGTGGAGACCCAGTACTTC. This translates into CASSQDNYGGAVETQYF.

The rearrangement links TRBV2 to TRBJ1-3; D gene ambiguous. Trimming took 0 bases from V and 11 from J, leaving 14 bases between them. This CDR3 contains 14 residues. CDR1 and CDR2 (germline): SNHLY, FYNNEI. DNA for the CDR3: TGTGCCAGCAGTGAAGCGCCTCGGGAGATCGCCATATATTTT. Its protein is CASSEAPREIAIYF.

At least ten counts were recorded for this clonotype. V usage is TRBV29-1 and J usage is TRBJ2-7, with 7 bases aligning to TRBD1. The CDR3 runs to 15 residues. The V segment lost 6 bases and the J segment 0 bases; nucleotides outside the gene matches: 11. Germline V lookup: CDR1 SQVTM, CDR2 ANQGSEA. The CDR3 region is CSVVPEGDSSYEQYF. In DNA, the CDR3 is TGCAGCGTCGTACCGGAAGGGGACAGCTCCTACGAGCAGTACTTC.

This clonotype appeared many times. The V and J genes are TRBV7-9 and TRBJ2-7, with 8 bases lining up with TRBD1. With V trimmed by 1 base and J by 6 bases, 2 bases remained unmatched. CDR3 size: 13 residues. Germline V CDR1 and CDR2: SEHNR, FQNEAQ (reference sequence). DNA for the CDR3: TGTGCCAGCAGCTTAGGAACAGGGGGCGAGCAGTACTTC. Its translation is CASSLGTGGEQYF.

This clonotype has just a few counts. The CDR3 coding sequence is TGTGCCAGCAGTTACTCGAAACAGGGGCAAGAGACCCAGTACTTC. Amino acid sequence: CASSYSKQGQETQYF. The J gene is TRBJ2-5, the V gene TRBV6-5, with TRBD1 identical over 7 bases. Germline V gives CDR1 MNHEY, CDR2 SVGAGI. This CDR3 spans 15 amino acids. V gave up 0 bases and J gave up 2 bases; unmatched junction bases: 3.

There are a few counts of this clonotype. The chain links TRBV7-2 to TRBJ2-1, with D perhaps given as TRBD1 or TRBD2 (6 bases each). The CDR3 runs to 14 residues. The germline V gene encodes CDR1 SGHTA and CDR2 FQGNSA. Trimming took 3 bases from V and 7 from J, leaving 13 bases between them. The CDR3 loop reads CASSFLGGGNEQFF. As DNA, the CDR3 is TGTGCCAGCAGCTTTTTGGGGGGCGGGAATGAGCAGTTCTTC.